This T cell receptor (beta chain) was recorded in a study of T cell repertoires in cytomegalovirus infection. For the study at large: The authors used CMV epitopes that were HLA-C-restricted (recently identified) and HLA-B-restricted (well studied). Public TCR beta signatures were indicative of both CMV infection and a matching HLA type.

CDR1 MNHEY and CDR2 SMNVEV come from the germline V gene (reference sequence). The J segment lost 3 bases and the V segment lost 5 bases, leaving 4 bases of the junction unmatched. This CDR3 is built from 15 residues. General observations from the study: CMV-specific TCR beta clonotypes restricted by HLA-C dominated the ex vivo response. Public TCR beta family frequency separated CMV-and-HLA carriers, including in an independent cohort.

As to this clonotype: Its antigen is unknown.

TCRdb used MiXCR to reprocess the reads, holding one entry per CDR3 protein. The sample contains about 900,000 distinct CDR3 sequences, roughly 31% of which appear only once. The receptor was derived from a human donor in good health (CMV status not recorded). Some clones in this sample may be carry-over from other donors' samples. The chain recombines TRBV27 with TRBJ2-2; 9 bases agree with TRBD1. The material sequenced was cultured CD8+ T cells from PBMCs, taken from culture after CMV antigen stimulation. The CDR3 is CASSTGTGYTGELFF. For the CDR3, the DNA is TGTGCCAGCAGTACGGGGACAGGGTACACCGGGGAGCTGTTTTTT.